This TCR beta chain was found in a study of T cells in localized non-small cell lung cancer. Study-wide points: The appearance of a median approximately 61 of the top 100 tumor clones was seen in adjacent lung. Of the tissues analyzed, uninvolved adjacent lung showed maximal T cell clonality, greater than tumor. Longer overall survival was seen with higher T cell density measured in blood.

Data came from immunoSEQ multiplex PCR; TCRdb stores just in-frame clones and leaves some out. The repertoire holds 55,000 to 80,000 clones, with just under 85% as singletons. Worth noting for this clone: The antigen remains unidentified.

Germline CDR1 is SGHNT and CDR2 is YENEEA. V dropped 4 bases and J dropped 5; count of bases not matched to a gene: 13. The CDR3 sequence is 16 residues long. The sample in question was peripheral blood, obtained before any cancer treatment. The source is a female donor older than 55 with stage I lung adenocarcinoma. This rearrangement joins TRBV11-3 to TRBJ2-5, with 7 bases identical to TRBD1. CDR3 sequence (DNA): TGTGCCAGCAGCTCATACGGCGACAGGGCGGTGGAGACCCAGTACTTC. As protein: CASSSYGDRAVETQYF.